This T cell receptor beta chain was profiled in a study of naive and memory T cell subsets. The study's findings and limits: Naive and memory repertoire findings lacked a ground truth for validation. Possibly reflecting memory cells re-expressing CD45RA, a few larger clonotypes occurred in naive repertoires, especially CD8.

The beta constant-region primer was an equimolar mix of two oligonucleotides covering TRBC1 and TRBC2. The ligated cDNA underwent four PCR rounds using SP2 and nested alpha and beta constant-region primers. TCRdb used MiXCR to reprocess the UMI-ligation and nested PCR reads, holding one entry per CDR3 protein. This sample has 120,000 to 150,000 distinct CDR3 sequences, with about 20% found just once. On this clonotype: Its antigen is still unknown.

Germline loops: CDR1 MNHEY, CDR2 SVGAGI. The CDR3 extends over 19 amino acids. The V and J ends lost 6 bases and 7 bases respectively, with 31 bases between them. The sample consisted of naive CD8+ T cells from blood. The TCR was taken from a human donor in good health. The chain carries TRBV6-5 and TRBJ2-1; D is unclear. The CDR3 here is CASSPPPFIGVYLRNEQFF. The DNA of the CDR3 is TGTGCCAGCAGCCCCCCTCCCTTCATTGGGGTCTACCTGAGGAATGAGCAGTTCTTC.